This T cell receptor beta chain comes out of a study of read filtering for tumor transcriptome and immune sequencing. In the study overall: Among patients, under 20 were male and approximately 15 female, aged about 45 to 90 (mean approximately 60).

This clonotype was detected many times. Molecular barcoded adaptors covering alpha/delta and beta/gamma chains were used on about 0.4 ug RNA. TCRdb processed the reads anew with MiXCR; each CDR3 protein has one entry. The repertoire consists of 100,000 to 150,000 distinct CDR3 sequences, with approximately 13% occurring once and the leading ten covering about 7.7%. Specimen: a population of CD138-negative cells sorted from bone marrow. The origin of this receptor is a donor older than 35 with multiple myeloma.

This chain's CDR3 is CSVGTSGTSPTDTQYF. The CDR3 DNA sequence: TGCAGCGTTGGAACTAGCGGGACCTCACCCACAGATACGCAGTATTTT. The genes are TRBV29-1 and TRBJ2-3, with TRBD2 matching 10 bases. The CDR3 is made up of 16 amino acids. V dropped 4 bases and J dropped 2; count of bases not matched to a gene: 9. The germline gives CDR1 SQVTM, CDR2 ANQGSEA.